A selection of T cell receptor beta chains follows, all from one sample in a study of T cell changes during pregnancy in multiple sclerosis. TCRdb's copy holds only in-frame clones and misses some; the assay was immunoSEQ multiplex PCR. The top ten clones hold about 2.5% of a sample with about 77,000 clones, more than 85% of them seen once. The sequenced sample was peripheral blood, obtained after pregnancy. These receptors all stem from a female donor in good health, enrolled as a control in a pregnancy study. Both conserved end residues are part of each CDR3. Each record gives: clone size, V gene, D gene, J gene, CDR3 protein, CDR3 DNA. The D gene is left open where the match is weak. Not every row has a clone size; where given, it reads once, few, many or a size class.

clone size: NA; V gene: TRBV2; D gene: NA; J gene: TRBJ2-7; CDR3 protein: CASSELGSGYEQYF; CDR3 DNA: TGTGCCAGCAGTGAACTGGGTAGCGGTTACGAGCAGTACTTC
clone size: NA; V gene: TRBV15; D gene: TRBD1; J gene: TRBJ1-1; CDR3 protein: CATSRGQGNAEAFF; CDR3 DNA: TGTGCCACCAGCAGAGGACAGGGTAACGCTGAAGCTTTCTTT
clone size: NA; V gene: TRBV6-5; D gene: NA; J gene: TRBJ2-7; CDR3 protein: CASSYRGNSYEQYF; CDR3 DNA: TGTGCCAGCAGTTACAGGGGCAACTCCTACGAGCAGTACTTC
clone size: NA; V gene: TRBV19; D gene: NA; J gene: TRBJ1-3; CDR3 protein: CASNGRQGGSTIYF; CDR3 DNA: TGTGCCAGTAATGGTCGGCAGGGAGGGAGCACCATATATTTT
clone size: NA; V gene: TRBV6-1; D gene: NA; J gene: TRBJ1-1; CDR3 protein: CAFGRGARTEAFF; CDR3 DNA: TGTGCCTTTGGGAGGGGAGCCCGCACTGAAGCTTTCTTT
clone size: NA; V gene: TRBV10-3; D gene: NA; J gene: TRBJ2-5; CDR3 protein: CAISESPLLDQETQYF; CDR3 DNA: TGTGCCATCAGTGAGTCGCCGCTTTTAGACCAAGAGACCCAGTACTTC
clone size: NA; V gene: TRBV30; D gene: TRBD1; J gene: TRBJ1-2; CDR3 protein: CAWITPGQGGEVHGYTF; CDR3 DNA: TGTGCCTGGATCACACCGGGACAGGGGGGTGAGGTACATGGCTACACCTTC
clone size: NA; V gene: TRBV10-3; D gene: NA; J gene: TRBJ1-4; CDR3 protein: CAIRVAEREKLFF; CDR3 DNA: TGTGCCATCAGGGTTGCCGAGCGTGAAAAACTGTTTTTT
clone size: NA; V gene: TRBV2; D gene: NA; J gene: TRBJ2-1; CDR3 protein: CASRGQGGQYNEQFF; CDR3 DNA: TGTGCCAGCAGGGGACAAGGGGGACAATACAATGAGCAGTTCTTC
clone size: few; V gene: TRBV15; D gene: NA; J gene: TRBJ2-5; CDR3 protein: CATSRDRRGSETQYF; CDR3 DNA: TGTGCCACCAGCAGAGACCGGCGGGGTTCGGAGACCCAGTACTTC
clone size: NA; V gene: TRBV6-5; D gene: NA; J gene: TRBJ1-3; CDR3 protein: CASSYFGIKPGNTIYF; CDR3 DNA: TGTGCCAGCAGTTATTTCGGGATCAAACCTGGAAACACCATATATTTT
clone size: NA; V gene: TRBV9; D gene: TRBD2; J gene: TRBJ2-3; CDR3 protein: CASSPLQTSGWADTQYF; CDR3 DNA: TGTGCCAGCAGCCCACTACAGACTAGCGGGTGGGCAGATACGCAGTATTTT
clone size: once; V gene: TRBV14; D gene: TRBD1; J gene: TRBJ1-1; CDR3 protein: CASSRTGQQSTEAFF; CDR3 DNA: TGTGCCAGCAGCCGGACGGGACAGCAGAGTACTGAAGCTTTCTTT
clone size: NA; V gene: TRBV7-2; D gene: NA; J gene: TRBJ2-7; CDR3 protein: CASSLDSTTGRYEQYF; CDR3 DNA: TGTGCCAGCAGCTTAGACTCTACGACAGGACGATACGAGCAGTACTTC
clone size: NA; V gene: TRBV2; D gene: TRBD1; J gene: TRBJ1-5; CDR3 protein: CASSPGQGGRQPQHF; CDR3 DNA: TGTGCCAGCAGTCCGGGACAGGGAGGCCGTCAGCCCCAGCATTTT
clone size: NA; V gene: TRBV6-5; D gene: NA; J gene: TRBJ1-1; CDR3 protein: CASSYRGENTEAFF; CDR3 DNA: TGTGCCAGCAGTTACCGGGGGGAGAACACTGAAGCTTTCTTT
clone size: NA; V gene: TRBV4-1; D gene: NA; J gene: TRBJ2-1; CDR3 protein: CASSQDSPSRDEQFF; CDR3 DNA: TGCGCCAGCAGCCAAGATTCCCCTTCTAGAGATGAGCAGTTCTTC
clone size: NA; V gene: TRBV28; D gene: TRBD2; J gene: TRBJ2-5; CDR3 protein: CASRDVAGGFETQYF; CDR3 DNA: TGTGCCAGCAGAGATGTAGCGGGAGGATTTGAGACCCAGTACTTC
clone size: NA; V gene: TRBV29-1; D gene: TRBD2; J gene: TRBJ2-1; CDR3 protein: CSADSAGGHGEQFF; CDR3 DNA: TGCAGCGCTGACTCAGCGGGAGGTCATGGTGAGCAGTTCTTC
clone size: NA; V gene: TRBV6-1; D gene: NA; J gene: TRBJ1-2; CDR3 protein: CASRTGENYGYTF; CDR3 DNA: TGTGCCAGCAGGACCGGGGAAAACTATGGCTACACCTTC
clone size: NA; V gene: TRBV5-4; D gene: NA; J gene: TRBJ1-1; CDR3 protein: CASSLGFGGLDTEAFF; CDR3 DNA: TGTGCCAGCAGCTTGGGGTTTGGGGGACTTGACACTGAAGCTTTCTTT
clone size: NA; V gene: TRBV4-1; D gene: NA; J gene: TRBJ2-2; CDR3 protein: CASSQPRGELFF; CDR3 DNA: TGCGCCAGCAGCCAACCCCGGGGGGAGCTGTTTTTT
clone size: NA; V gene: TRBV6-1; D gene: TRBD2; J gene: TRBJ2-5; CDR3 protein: CASSELGAAGAQYF; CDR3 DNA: TGTGCCAGCAGTGAACTTGGGGCAGCGGGGGCCCAGTACTTC
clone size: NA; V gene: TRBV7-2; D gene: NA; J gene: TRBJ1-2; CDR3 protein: CASSLLGAANDGYTF; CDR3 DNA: TGTGCCAGCAGCTTATTAGGGGCGGCGAACGATGGCTACACCTTC
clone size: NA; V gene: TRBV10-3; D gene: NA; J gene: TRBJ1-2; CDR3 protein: CAILLSGRSGYGYTF; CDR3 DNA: TGTGCCATCCTTCTTTCCGGCAGGTCTGGGTATGGCTACACCTTC
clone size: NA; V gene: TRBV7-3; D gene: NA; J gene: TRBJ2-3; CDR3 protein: CASSLTPGSPDTQYF; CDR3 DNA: TGTGCCAGCAGCTTAACGCCCGGGAGTCCAGATACGCAGTATTTT
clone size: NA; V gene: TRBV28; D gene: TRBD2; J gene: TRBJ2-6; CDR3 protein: CASSLGRTSGSVTGANVLTF; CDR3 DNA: TGTGCCAGCAGTTTAGGGCGGACTAGCGGGAGTGTCACCGGGGCCAACGTCCTGACTTTC
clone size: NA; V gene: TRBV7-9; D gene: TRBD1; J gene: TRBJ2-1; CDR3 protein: CASSSRDRGRGEQFF; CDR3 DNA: TGTGCCAGCAGCTCCAGGGACAGGGGAAGGGGTGAGCAGTTCTTC
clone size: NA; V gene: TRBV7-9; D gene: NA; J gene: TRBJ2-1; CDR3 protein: CASSGVGDEQFF; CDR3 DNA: TGTGCCAGCAGCGGTGTAGGGGATGAGCAGTTCTTC
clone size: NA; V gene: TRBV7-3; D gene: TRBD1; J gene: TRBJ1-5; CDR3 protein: CASSPAPGQGVGQPQHF; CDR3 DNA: TGTGCCAGCAGCCCTGCTCCGGGACAGGGAGTGGGTCAGCCCCAGCATTTT
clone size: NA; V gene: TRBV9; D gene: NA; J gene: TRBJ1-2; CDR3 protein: CASSVFDRQNYGYTF; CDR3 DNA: TGTGCCAGCAGCGTTTTTGACAGACAAAACTATGGCTACACCTTC
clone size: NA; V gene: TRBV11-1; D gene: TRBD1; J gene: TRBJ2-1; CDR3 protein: CASSSETGGWDEQFF; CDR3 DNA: TGTGCCAGCAGCTCCGAGACAGGGGGCTGGGATGAGCAGTTCTTC
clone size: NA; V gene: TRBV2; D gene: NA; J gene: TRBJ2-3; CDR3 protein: CASSPRPLTQSTDTQYF; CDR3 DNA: TGTGCCAGCTCCCCAAGGCCCCTCACACAGAGCACAGATACGCAGTATTTT
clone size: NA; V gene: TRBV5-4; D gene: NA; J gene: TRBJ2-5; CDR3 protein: CASSLFGGETQYF; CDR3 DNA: TGTGCCAGCAGCTTGTTTGGGGGGGAGACCCAGTACTTC
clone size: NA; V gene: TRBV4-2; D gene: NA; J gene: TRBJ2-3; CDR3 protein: CASSPSAREAQASTDTQYF; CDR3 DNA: TGTGCCAGCAGCCCGTCGGCTAGGGAGGCCCAGGCTAGCACAGATACGCAGTATTTT
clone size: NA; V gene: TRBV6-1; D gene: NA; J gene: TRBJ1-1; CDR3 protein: CASLLSSTEAFF; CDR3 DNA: TGTGCCAGCCTCCTCTCCAGCACTGAAGCTTTCTTT
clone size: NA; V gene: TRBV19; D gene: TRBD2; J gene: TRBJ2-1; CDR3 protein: CASSTGGRAHEQFF; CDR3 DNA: TGTGCCAGTAGTACGGGCGGGAGGGCCCATGAGCAGTTCTTC
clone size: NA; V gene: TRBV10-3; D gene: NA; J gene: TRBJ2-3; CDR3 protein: CAISEPRTSTDTQYF; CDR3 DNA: TGTGCCATCAGTGAACCTAGGACTAGCACAGATACGCAGTATTTT
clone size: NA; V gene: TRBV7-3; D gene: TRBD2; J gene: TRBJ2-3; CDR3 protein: CASSSRTSGDTQYF; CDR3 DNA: TGTGCCAGCAGCTCTCGGACTAGCGGAGATACGCAGTATTTT
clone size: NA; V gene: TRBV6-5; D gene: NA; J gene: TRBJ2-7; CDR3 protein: CASRTNRRTSYEQYF; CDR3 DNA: TGTGCCAGCAGAACTAATCGACGGACTTCCTACGAGCAGTACTTC
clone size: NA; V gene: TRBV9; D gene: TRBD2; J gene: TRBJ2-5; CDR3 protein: CASRGTSGKSGETQYF; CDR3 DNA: TGTGCCAGCAGGGGGACTAGCGGGAAAAGCGGGGAGACCCAGTACTTC
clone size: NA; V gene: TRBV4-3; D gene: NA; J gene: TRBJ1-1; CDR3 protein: CASSQDPETVYLGTEAFF; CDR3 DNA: TGCGCCAGCAGCCAAGATCCCGAGACAGTATACTTGGGGACTGAAGCTTTCTTT
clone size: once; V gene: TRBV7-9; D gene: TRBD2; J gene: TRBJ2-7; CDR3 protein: CASSLLLAGVTYEQYF; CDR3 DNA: TGTGCCAGCAGCTTGTTACTAGCGGGAGTCACCTACGAGCAGTACTTC
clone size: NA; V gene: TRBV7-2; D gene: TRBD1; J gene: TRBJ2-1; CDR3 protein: CASRYTTGTGYNEQFF; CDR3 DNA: TGTGCCAGCAGGTATACCACCGGGACAGGGTACAATGAGCAGTTCTTC
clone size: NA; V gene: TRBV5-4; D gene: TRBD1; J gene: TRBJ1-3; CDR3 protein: CASSRDSNRLSGNTIYF; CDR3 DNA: TGTGCCAGCAGCCGGGACAGTAATCGACTCTCTGGAAACACCATATATTTT
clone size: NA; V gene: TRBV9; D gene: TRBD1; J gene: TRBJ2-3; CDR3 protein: CASSAQGGRSTDTQYF; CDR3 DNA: TGTGCCAGCAGCGCTCAAGGGGGCCGTAGCACAGATACGCAGTATTTT
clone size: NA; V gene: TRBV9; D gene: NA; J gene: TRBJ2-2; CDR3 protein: CASSAGLWEHRGAVF; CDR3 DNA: TGTGCCAGCAGCGCCGGACTGTGGGAACACCGGGGAGCTGTTTTT
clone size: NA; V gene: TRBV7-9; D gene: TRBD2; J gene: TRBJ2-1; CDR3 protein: CASRVAGASNEQFF; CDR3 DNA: TGTGCCAGCAGGGTAGCGGGAGCGAGCAATGAGCAGTTCTTC